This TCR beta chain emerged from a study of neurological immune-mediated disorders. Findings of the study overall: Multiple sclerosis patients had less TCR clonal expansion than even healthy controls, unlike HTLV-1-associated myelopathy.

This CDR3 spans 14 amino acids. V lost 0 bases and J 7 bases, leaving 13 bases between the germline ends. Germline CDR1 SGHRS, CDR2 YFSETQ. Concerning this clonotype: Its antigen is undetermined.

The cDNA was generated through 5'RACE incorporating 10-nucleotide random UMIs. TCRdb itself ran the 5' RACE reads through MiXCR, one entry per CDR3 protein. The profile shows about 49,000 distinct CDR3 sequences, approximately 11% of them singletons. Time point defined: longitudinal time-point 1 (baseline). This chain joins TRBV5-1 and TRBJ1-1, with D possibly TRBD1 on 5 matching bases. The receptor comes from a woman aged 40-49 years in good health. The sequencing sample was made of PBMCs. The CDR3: CASSLERGKFEAFF. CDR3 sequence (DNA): TGCGCCAGCAGCTTGGAACGGGGGAAATTTGAAGCTTTCTTT.